The rows below give T cell receptor beta chains drawn from one sample of a study of blood T cell repertoires in COVID-19. Libraries were prepared by immunoSEQ multiplex PCR; TCRdb keeps only in-frame clonotypes and omits some of them. The sample carries a few hundred thousand clones, 90% recorded once. Sequences were obtained from PBMCs or T cells enriched from blood (not recorded which). The receptors derive from a man between 18 and 29 years old who had recovered from COVID-19. Both conserved end residues are part of each CDR3. A D gene is named only where the DNA matches it firmly. The size entry is marked missing in some rows and otherwise reads once, few, many or a size class.

d_call	v_call	j_call	clone_size	cdr3_aa	cdr3_nt
-	TRBV24-1	TRBJ1-1	-	CATREEGFGGEAFF	TGTGCCACCAGGGAGGAAGGGTTTGGAGGTGAAGCTTTCTTT
TRBD2	TRBV3-1/TRBV3-2	TRBJ2-3	-	CASSLLGGDTQYF	TGTGCCAGCAGCCTCCTCGGGGGGGATACGCAGTATTTT
-	TRBV18	TRBJ1-2	-	CASSPNRENGYTF	TGTGCCAGCTCTCCGAACAGGGAGAATGGCTACACCTTC
-	TRBV6-5	TRBJ2-7	-	CASTSSSSSYEQYF	TGTGCCAGCACTTCTAGCTCGAGCTCCTACGAGCAGTACTTC
TRBD2	TRBV30	TRBJ2-2	few	CAWSARVGKRERTGELFF	TGTGCCTGGAGTGCCCGGGTGGGAAAGCGGGAGCGCACCGGGGAGCTGTTTTTT
-	TRBV29-1	TRBJ1-6	-	CSVEGIQGGNSPLHF	TGCAGCGTTGAAGGGATACAGGGCGGGAATTCACCCCTCCACTTT
TRBD1	TRBV10-3	TRBJ1-2	-	CAISLGQGDYGYTF	TGTGCCATCAGTCTCGGACAGGGCGACTATGGCTACACCTTC
-	TRBV30	TRBJ1-6	-	CAWSVVTDNSPLHF	TGTGCCTGGAGTGTAGTGACAGATAATTCACCCCTCCACTTT
-	TRBV11-2	TRBJ2-5	-	CASSLVTGGAQETQYF	TGTGCCAGCAGCTTAGTTACAGGGGGGGCCCAAGAGACCCAGTACTTC
-	TRBV2	TRBJ1-1	-	CANAQFLNTEAFF	TGTGCCAACGCACAGTTTTTGAACACTGAAGCTTTCTTT
TRBD2	TRBV11-2	TRBJ2-7	-	CASSSTSGGWKQYF	TGTGCCAGCAGCTCTACTAGCGGGGGTTGGAAGCAGTACTTC
TRBD1	TRBV6-9	TRBJ2-7	once	CASSYGTGSSYEQYF	TGTGCCAGCAGTTATGGGACAGGGAGCTCCTACGAGCAGTACTTC
-	TRBV28	TRBJ1-6	-	CASTLTGNSPLHF	TGTGCCAGCACTTTGACGGGTAATTCACCCCTCCACTTT
-	TRBV5-6	TRBJ1-1	-	CASSSDTKNTEAFF	TGTGCCAGCAGCTCGGACACCAAGAACACTGAAGCTTTCTTT
-	TRBV9	TRBJ2-2	-	CASSVASGPGELFF	TGTGCCAGCAGCGTAGCTTCAGGGCCCGGGGAGCTGTTTTTT
TRBD2	TRBV6-5	TRBJ2-1	-	CASRLAAYNEQFF	TGTGCCAGCCGGCTAGCGGCCTACAATGAGCAGTTCTTC
TRBD1	TRBV4-1	TRBJ1-1	-	CASSRGTGNTEAFF	TGCGCCAGCAGCCGAGGGACAGGGAACACTGAAGCTTTCTTT
-	TRBV19	TRBJ1-5	few	CASKQAGAPHQPQHF	TGTGCCAGTAAACAAGCAGGGGCTCCTCATCAGCCCCAGCATTTT
TRBD1	TRBV28	TRBJ1-1	-	CASSLTGGNTEAFF	TGTGCCAGCAGTTTGACAGGGGGAAACACTGAAGCTTTCTTT
TRBD1	TRBV12-3/TRBV12-4	TRBJ1-2	-	CASSGTGQSGYTF	TGTGCCAGCAGTGGGACAGGTCAATCTGGCTACACCTTC
-	TRBV4-2	TRBJ1-5	-	CASSQEFRTNQPQHF	TGTGCCAGCAGCCAAGAATTCAGAACCAATCAGCCCCAGCATTTT
-	TRBV5-1	TRBJ1-1	-	CASRWTFETEAFF	TGCGCCAGCAGATGGACTTTCGAGACTGAAGCTTTCTTT
TRBD2	TRBV3-1/TRBV3-2	TRBJ2-1	-	CASSQVGLAEADEQFF	TGTGCCAGCAGCCAAGTTGGACTAGCGGAGGCGGATGAGCAGTTCTTC
-	TRBV5-1	TRBJ2-3	-	CAGSRGDADTDTQYF	TGCGCCGGAAGCAGGGGCGATGCAGACACAGATACGCAGTATTTT
-	TRBV7-3	TRBJ2-5	many	CASSIGGLRETQYF	TGTGCCAGCAGTATCGGGGGGCTCAGGGAGACCCAGTACTTC
-	TRBV19	TRBJ1-4	-	CASSPNREGRVNEKLFF	TGTGCCAGTAGTCCCAACCGGGAGGGCAGGGTTAATGAAAAACTGTTTTTT
TRBD1	TRBV3-1/TRBV3-2	TRBJ1-1	-	CASSRDPSDRVSAFF	TGTGCCAGCAGCCGAGACCCGAGCGACAGGGTTTCAGCTTTCTTT
-	TRBV5-1	TRBJ2-7	-	CASSLTQGEQYF	TGCGCCAGCAGCTTGACACAGGGCGAGCAGTACTTC
-	TRBV3-1/TRBV3-2	TRBJ2-7	-	CASSQDSRRAGEQYF	TGTGCCAGCAGCCAAGATTCCCGGAGGGCCGGGGAGCAGTACTTC
TRBD1	TRBV7-3	TRBJ1-1	-	CASRKTGASTEAFF	TGTGCCAGCAGAAAGACAGGGGCCAGCACTGAAGCTTTCTTT
TRBD2	TRBV6-5	TRBJ2-7	-	CASRLGLAGVGEQYF	TGTGCCAGCAGACTGGGACTAGCGGGAGTAGGTGAGCAGTACTTC
-	TRBV5-1	TRBJ1-1	-	CASSEVGNTEAFF	TGCGCCAGCAGCGAGGTAGGGAACACTGAAGCTTTCTTT
-	TRBV24-1	TRBJ2-7	-	CATSDSDRSYEQYF	TGTGCCACCAGTGATTCCGACAGGTCCTACGAGCAGTACTTC
TRBD1	TRBV5-6	TRBJ2-5	-	CASSRDRGETQYF	TGTGCCAGCAGCCGGGACAGGGGAGAGACCCAGTACTTC
TRBD1	TRBV2	TRBJ1-2	-	CASSGGQGQGGIHGYTF	TGTGCCAGCAGTGGGGGACAGGGACAGGGAGGGATTCATGGCTACACCTTC
-	TRBV19	TRBJ1-3	-	CASEQGPVGGNTIYF	TGTGCCAGTGAACAGGGCCCCGTAGGAGGAAACACCATATATTTT
-	TRBV25-1	TRBJ2-7	-	CASSEYSGANYEQYF	TGTGCCAGCAGTGAATATTCAGGGGCGAACTACGAGCAGTACTTC
-	TRBV2	TRBJ2-4	-	CASSENLAKNIQYF	TGTGCCAGCAGTGAAAACTTAGCCAAAAACATTCAGTACTTC
-	TRBV30	TRBJ2-1	-	CAWRRDLDHNEQFF	TGTGCCTGGAGGCGGGACCTGGACCACAATGAGCAGTTCTTC
-	TRBV28	TRBJ1-2	-	CASSPSDYGYTF	TGTGCCAGCAGTCCCTCAGACTATGGCTACACCTTC
-	TRBV19	TRBJ1-1	-	CASSIDRDTEAFF	TGTGCCAGTAGTATAGACAGGGACACTGAAGCTTTCTTT
TRBD1	TRBV6-5	TRBJ1-5	-	CAIGGQPNQPQHF	TGTGCCATTGGGGGACAGCCTAATCAGCCCCAGCATTTT
TRBD2	TRBV9	TRBJ2-7	-	CASSDTSGRYEQYF	TGTGCCAGCAGCGACACTAGCGGGAGGTACGAGCAGTACTTC
TRBD1	TRBV3-1/TRBV3-2	TRBJ1-5	-	CASSRGTGRSNQPQHF	TGTGCCAGCAGCCGCGGGACAGGGCGTTCCAATCAGCCCCAGCATTTT
TRBD2	TRBV27	TRBJ2-1	-	CASREGLGSYNEQFF	TGTGCCAGCAGGGAAGGACTAGGATCCTACAATGAGCAGTTCTTC
-	TRBV28	TRBJ2-7	-	CASSAFRSYEQYF	TGTGCCAGCAGTGCGTTTCGTTCCTACGAGCAGTACTTC
-	TRBV4-1	TRBJ2-4	-	CASSQGTDALAKNIQYF	TGCGCCAGCAGCCAAGGGACTGACGCCTTAGCCAAAAACATTCAGTACTTC
-	TRBV9	TRBJ2-3	-	CASSRDSYTDTQYF	TGTGCCAGCAGCCGCGACAGCTACACAGATACGCAGTATTTT
-	TRBV5-1	TRBJ2-3	few	CASSLVGRGPDTQYF	TGCGCCAGCAGCTTGGTGGGGCGGGGACCAGATACGCAGTATTTT